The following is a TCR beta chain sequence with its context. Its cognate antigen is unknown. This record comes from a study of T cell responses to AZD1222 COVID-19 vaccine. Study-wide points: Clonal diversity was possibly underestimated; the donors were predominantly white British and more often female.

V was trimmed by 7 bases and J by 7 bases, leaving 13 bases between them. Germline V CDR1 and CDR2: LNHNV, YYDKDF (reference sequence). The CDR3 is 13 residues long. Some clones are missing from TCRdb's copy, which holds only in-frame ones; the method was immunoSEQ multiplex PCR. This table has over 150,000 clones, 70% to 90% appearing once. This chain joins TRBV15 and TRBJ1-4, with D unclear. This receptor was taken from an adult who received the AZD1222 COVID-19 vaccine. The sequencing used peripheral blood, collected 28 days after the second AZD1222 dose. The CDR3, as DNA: TGTGCCACCAAGAAGGGAGTCGGTGAAAAACTGTTTTTT. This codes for CATKKGVGEKLFF. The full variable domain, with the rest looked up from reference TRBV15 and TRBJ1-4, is DAMVIQNPRYQVTQFGKPVTLSCSQTLNHNVMYWYQQKSSQAPKLLFHYYDKDFNNEADTPDNFQSRRPNTSFCFLDIRSPGLGDTAMYLCATKKGVGEKLFFGSGTQLSVL.